This T cell receptor beta chain was captured by sequencing in a study of cytomegalovirus exposure and HLA in healthy donors. This clone was observed a few times. This CDR3 comprises 16 residues. Trimming cost V 0 bases and J 3 bases, with 13 bases left between them. Germline V lookup: CDR1 MRHNA, CDR2 SNTAGT. The PCR contained 60 Vbeta and 13 Jbeta primers. The repertoire was sequenced with immunoSEQ multiplex PCR; TCRdb's copy has only in-frame clones and lacks some. The sample carries a few hundred thousand clones, approximately 80% recorded once. The V gene is TRBV6-4, the J gene TRBJ2-3; a possible D gene is TRBD2 (7 bases). Sample: PBMCs. This TCR was recovered from a girl aged 10-17 years in good health and CMV-seronegative. The CDR3 nucleotides are TGTGCCAGCAGTGACTCGGAAGGGGGGGGTACAGATACGCAGTATTTT. Protein: CASSDSEGGGTDTQYF.